The clone carrying this T cell receptor beta chain was detected once. What it recognizes is unknown. The CDR3 is 16 amino acids. The ends lost 4 bases at V and 10 bases at J; junction bases unmatched: 14. The V gene's germline CDR1 is MNHNS and CDR2 SASEGT. This sample is part of a study of cytomegalovirus exposure and HLA in healthy donors. Study results and limitations: As a later analysis revealed, most CMV-associated TCR beta chains appeared HLA-restricted.

Researchers ran the PCR with 60 Vbeta and 13 Jbeta primers. Clones were sequenced by immunoSEQ multiplex PCR, and TCRdb holds only the in-frame ones, with some missing. The table shows approximately 80,000 clones, with roughly 73% occurring only once. Material: PBMCs. This TCR was sampled from a middle-aged woman in good health and CMV-seropositive. The genes are TRBV6-1 and TRBJ2-3, with 10 bases lining up with TRBD2. CDR3 bases: TGTGCCAGCAGTGCCCTGGCTAGCGGGGGAGGGGGAGCGCAGTATTTT. Its translation is CASSALASGGGGAQYF.